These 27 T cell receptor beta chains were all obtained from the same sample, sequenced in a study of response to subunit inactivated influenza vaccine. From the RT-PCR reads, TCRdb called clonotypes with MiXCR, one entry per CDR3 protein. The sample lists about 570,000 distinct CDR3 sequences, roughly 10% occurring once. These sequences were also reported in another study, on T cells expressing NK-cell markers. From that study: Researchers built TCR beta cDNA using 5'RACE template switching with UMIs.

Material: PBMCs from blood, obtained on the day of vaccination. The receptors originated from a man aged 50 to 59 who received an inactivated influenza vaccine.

The CDR3 DNA follows: TGCGCCAGCAGCTTGGATCGGACTAGCGGGGCACCCAGCTCCTACGAGCAGTACTTC. Its protein is CASSLDRTSGAPSSYEQYF. The rearrangement links TRBV5-1 to TRBJ2-7, with 12 bases fitting TRBD2. The CDR3 sequence is 19 residues long. The junction had 10 bases not matched to a gene; V was cut back by 0 bases and J by 0 bases. Germline-derived CDR1 and CDR2 are SGHRS and YFSETQ.

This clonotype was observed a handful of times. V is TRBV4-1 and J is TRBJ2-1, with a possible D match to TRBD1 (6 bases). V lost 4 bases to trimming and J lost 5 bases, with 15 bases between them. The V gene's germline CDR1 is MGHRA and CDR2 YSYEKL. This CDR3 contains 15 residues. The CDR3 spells CASSLRDNGNNEQFF. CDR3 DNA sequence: TGCGCCAGCAGCCTGAGGGACAACGGAAACAATGAGCAGTTCTTC.

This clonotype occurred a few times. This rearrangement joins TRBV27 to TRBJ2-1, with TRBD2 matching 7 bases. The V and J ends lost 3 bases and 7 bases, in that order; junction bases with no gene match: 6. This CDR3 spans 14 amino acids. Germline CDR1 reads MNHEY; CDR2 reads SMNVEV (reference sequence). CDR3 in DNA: TGTGCCAGCAGTTTGGGACTACAGCCTAATGAGCAGTTCTTC. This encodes CASSLGLQPNEQFF.

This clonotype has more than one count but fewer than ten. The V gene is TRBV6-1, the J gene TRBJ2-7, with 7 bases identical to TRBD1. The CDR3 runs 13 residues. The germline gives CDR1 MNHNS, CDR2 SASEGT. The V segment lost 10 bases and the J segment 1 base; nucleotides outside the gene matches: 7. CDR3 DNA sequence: TGTGCCACCACAGGGGCAACATCCTACGAGCAGTACTTC. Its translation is CATTGATSYEQYF.

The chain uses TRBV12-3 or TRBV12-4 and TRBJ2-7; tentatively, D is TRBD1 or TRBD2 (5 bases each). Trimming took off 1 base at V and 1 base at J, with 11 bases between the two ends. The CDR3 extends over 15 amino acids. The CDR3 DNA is TGTGCCAGCAGTTTAGGGGGGAGTTTGTCCTACGAGCAGTACTTC. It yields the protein CASSLGGSLSYEQYF.

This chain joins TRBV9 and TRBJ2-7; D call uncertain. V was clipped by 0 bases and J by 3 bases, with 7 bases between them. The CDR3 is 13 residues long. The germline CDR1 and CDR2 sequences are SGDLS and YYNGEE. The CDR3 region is CASSVGLNYEQYF. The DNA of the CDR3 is TGTGCCAGCAGCGTAGGCCTAAACTACGAGCAGTACTTC.

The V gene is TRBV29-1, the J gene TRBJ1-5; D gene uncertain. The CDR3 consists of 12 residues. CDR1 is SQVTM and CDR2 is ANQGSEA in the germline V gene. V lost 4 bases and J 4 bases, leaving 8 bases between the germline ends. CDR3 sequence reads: CSVGGANQPQHF. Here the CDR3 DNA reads TGCAGCGTTGGTGGTGCTAATCAGCCCCAGCATTTT.

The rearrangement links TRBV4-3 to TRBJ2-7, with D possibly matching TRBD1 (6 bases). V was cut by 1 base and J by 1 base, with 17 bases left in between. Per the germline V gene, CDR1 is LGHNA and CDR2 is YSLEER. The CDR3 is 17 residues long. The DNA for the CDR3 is TGCGCCAGCAGCCAAGCTATGGGACAAGGGGGATCCTACGAGCAGTACTTC. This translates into CASSQAMGQGGSYEQYF.

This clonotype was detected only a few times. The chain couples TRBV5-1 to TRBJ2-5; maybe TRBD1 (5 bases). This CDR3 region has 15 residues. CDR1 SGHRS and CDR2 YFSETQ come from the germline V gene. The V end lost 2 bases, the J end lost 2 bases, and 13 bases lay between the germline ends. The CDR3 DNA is TGCGCCAGCAGCTTTGGTTATGGGGCTCAAGAGACCCAGTACTTC. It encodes CASSFGYGAQETQYF.

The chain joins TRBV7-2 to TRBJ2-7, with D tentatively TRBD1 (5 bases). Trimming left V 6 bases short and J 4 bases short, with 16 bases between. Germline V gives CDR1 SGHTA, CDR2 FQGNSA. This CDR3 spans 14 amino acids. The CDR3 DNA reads TGTGCCAGCAGTTCCAACATCAGGGTTTACGAGCAGTACTTC. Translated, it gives CASSSNIRVYEQYF.

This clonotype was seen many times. The CDR3 here is CASSLEETQYF. The CDR3 DNA sequence: TGCGCCAGCAGCTTGGAAGAGACCCAGTACTTC. The chain is built from TRBV5-1 and TRBJ2-5; D is unresolved. Trimming left V 0 bases short and J 3 bases short, with 0 bases between. Germline assignment: CDR1 SGHRS and CDR2 YFSETQ. This CDR3 is 11 amino acids long.

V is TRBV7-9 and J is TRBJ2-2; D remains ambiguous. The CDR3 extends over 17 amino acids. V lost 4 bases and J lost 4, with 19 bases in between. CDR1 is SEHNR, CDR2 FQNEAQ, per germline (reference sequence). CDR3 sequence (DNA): TGTGCCAGCAGCTCTCTGACCGTAGTGGGCCGCACCGGGGAGCTGTTTTTT. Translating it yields CASSSLTVVGRTGELFF.

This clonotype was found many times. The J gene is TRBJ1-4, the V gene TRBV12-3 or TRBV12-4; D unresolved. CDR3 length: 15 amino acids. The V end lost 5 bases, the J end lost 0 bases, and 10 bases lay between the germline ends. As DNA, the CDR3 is TGTGCCAGCAGTGTACACATGACAACTAATGAAAAACTGTTTTTT. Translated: CASSVHMTTNEKLFF.

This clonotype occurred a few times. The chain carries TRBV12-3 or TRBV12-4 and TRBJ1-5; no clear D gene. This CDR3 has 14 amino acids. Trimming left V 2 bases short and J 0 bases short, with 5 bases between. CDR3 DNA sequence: TGTGCCAGCAGTTTATCCTATAGCAATCAGCCCCAGCATTTT. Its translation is CASSLSYSNQPQHF.

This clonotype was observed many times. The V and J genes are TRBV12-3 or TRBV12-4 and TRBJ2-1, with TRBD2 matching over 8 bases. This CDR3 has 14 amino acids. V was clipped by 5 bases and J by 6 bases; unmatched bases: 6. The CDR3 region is CASSPGGASNEQFF. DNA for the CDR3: TGTGCCAGCAGTCCGGGGGGGGCCAGCAATGAGCAGTTCTTC.

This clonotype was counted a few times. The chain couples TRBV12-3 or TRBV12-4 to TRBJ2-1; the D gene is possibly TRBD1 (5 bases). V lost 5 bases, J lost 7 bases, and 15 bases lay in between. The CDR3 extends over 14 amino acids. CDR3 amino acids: CASSARARGNEQFF. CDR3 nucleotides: TGTGCCAGCAGTGCCCGCGCTAGGGGAAATGAGCAGTTCTTC.

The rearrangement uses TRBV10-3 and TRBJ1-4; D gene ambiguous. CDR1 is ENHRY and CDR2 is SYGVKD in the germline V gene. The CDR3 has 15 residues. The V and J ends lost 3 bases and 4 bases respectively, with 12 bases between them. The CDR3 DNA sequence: TGTGCCATCAGTGATGGGGAGGGATTTAATGAAAAACTGTTTTTT. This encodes CAISDGEGFNEKLFF.

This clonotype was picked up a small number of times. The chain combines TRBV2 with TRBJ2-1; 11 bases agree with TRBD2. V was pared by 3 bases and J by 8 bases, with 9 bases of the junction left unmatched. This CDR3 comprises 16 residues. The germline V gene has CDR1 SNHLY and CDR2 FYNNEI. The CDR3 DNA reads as TGTGCCAGCAGTGATCCTAGCGGGGGGATTTGGGATGAGCAGTTCTTC. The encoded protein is CASSDPSGGIWDEQFF.

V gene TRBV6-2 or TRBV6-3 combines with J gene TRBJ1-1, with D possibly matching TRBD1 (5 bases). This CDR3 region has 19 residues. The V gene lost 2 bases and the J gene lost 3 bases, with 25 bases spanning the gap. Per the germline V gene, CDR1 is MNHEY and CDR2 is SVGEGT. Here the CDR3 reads CASSYTLLDSRRGYTEAFF. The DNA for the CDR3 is TGTGCCAGCAGTTACACCCTCCTAGACAGCCGGCGAGGGTACACTGAAGCTTTCTTT.

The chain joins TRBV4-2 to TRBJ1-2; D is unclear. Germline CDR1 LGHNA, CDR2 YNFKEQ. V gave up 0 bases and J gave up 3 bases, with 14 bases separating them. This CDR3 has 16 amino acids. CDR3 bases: TGTGCCAGCAGCCAAGATTATGCGCAGGCCGACTATGGCTACACCTTC. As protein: CASSQDYAQADYGYTF.

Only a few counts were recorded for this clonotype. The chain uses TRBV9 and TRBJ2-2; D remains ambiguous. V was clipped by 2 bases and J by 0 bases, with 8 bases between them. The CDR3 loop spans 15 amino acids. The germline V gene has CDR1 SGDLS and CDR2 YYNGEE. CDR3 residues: CASSVSQPNTGELFF. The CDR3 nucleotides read TGTGCCAGCAGCGTCTCACAGCCGAACACCGGGGAGCTGTTTTTT.

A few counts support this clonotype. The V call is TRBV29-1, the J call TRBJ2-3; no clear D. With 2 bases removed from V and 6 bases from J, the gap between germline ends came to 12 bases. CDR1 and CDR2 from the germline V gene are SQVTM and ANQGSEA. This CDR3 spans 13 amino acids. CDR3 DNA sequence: TGCAGCGTTGAAATCCCCGGGCCGGATACGCAGTATTTT. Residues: CSVEIPGPDTQYF.

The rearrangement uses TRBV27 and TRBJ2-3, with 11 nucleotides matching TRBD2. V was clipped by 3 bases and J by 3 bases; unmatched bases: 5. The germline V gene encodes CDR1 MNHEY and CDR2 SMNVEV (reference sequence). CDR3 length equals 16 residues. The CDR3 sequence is CASSLKIAGGTDTQYF. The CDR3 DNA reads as TGTGCCAGCAGTTTGAAAATAGCGGGAGGGACAGATACGCAGTATTTT.

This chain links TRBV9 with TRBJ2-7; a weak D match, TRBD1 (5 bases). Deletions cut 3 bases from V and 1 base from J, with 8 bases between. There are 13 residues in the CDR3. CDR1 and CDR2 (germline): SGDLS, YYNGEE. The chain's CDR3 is CASSDGHSYEQYF. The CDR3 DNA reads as TGTGCCAGCAGCGACGGACATTCCTACGAGCAGTACTTC.

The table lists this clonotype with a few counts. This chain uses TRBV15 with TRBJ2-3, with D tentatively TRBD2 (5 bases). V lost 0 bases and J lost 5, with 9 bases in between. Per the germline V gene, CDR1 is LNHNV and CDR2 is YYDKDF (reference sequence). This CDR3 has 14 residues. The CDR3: CATSRDTGKDTQYF. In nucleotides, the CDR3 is TGTGCCACCAGCAGAGATACGGGAAAAGATACGCAGTATTTT. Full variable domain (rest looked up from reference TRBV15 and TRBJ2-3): DAMVIQNPRYQVTQFGKPVTLSCSQTLNHNVMYWYQQKSSQAPKLLFHYYDKDFNNEADTPDNFQSRRPNTSFCFLDIRSPGLGDTAMYLCATSRDTGKDTQYFGPGTRLTVL.

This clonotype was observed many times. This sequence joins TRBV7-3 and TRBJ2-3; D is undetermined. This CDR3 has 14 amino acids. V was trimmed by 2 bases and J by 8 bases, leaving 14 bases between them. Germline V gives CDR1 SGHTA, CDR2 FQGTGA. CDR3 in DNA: TGTGCCAGCAGCTTATCCCCTGGGGAACCTACGCAGTATTTT. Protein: CASSLSPGEPTQYF.

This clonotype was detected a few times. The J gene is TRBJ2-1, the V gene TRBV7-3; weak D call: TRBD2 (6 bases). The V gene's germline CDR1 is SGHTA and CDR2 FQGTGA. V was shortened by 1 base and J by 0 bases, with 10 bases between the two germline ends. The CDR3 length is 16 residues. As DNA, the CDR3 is TGTGCCAGCAGCTTAATGGCGGGGAGCTCCTACAATGAGCAGTTCTTC. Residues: CASSLMAGSSYNEQFF. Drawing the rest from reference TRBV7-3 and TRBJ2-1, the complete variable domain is GAGVSQTPSNKVTEKGKYVELRCDPISGHTALYWYRQSLGQGPEFLIYFQGTGAADDSGLPNDRFFAVRPEGSVSTLKIQRTERGDSAVYLCASSLMAGSSYNEQFFGPGTRLTVL.